This TCR beta chain was recovered during a study of post-analysis software for immune sequencing data. In the study overall: Several disease courses (relapsing-remitting, secondary progressive and progressive-relapsing) of multiple sclerosis were included. Findings of the study overall: Versus controls, multiple sclerosis patients showed significantly lower diversity (normalized Chao1). Strong co-clustering by F measure was seen for same-batch samples.

To note about this clonotype: The antigen is undetermined.

Unique molecular identifiers tagged the TCR beta cDNA libraries. Yield was 450,000 to 650,000 cDNA molecules from around 0.96 to 9.9 million T cells. TCRdb fed the PCR reads into MiXCR, producing one record per CDR3 protein. The sample shows under 650,000 distinct CDR3 sequences, roughly 47% of them seen only once. Sequenced: blood. The clonotype was recovered from a girl under 18 with multiple sclerosis.

The CDR3 region is CASSLNRGDNEQFF. The CDR3, as DNA: TGCGCCAGCAGCTTGAACAGGGGCGACAATGAGCAGTTCTTC. The chain combines TRBV5-1 with TRBJ2-1; TRBD1 matches 7 bases. The germline V gene has CDR1 SGHRS and CDR2 YFSETQ. The CDR3 consists of 14 residues. V shed 1 base, J shed 5 bases, and the junction held 3 bases outside the gene matches.